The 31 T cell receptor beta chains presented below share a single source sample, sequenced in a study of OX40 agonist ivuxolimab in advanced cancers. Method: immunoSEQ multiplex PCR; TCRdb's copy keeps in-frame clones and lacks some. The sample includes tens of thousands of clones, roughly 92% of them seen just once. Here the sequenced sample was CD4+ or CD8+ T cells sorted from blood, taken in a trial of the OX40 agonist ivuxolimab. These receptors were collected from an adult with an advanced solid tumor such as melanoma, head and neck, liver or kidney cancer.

CDR3 sequence (DNA): TGTGCCAGCAGTCTTGAGGAGGGAACCTACAATGAGCAGTTCTTC. Residues: CASSLEEGTYNEQFF. The V gene is TRBV6-5, the J gene TRBJ2-1; a possible D gene is TRBD2 (6 bases). Looked up from germline, CDR1 is MNHEY and CDR2 is SVGAGI. V was shortened by 5 bases and J by 2 bases, with 13 bases between the two germline ends. The CDR3 is 15 residues long.

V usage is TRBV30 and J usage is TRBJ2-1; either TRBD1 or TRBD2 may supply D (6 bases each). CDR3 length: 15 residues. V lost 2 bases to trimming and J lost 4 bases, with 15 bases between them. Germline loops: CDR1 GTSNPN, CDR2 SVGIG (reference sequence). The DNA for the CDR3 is TGTGCCTGGAGTTTAGGGACAAGCGGGTACAATGAGCAGTTCTTC. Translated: CAWSLGTSGYNEQFF.

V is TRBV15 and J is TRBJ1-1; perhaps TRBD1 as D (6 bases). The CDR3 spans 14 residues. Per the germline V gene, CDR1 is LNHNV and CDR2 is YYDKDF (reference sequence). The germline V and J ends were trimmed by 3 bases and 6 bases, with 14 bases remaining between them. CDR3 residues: CATSSRGGLAEAFF. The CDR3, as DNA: TGTGCCACCAGCAGTAGAGGGGGACTCGCTGAAGCTTTCTTT. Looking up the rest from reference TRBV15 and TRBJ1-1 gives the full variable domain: DAMVIQNPRYQVTQFGKPVTLSCSQTLNHNVMYWYQQKSSQAPKLLFHYYDKDFNNEADTPDNFQSRRPNTSFCFLDIRSPGLGDTAMYLCATSSRGGLAEAFFGQGTRLTVV.

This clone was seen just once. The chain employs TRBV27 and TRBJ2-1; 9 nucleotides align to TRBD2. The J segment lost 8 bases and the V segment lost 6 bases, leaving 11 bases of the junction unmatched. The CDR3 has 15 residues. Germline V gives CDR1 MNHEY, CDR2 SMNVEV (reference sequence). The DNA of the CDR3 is TGTGCCAGCAGGCTCACTAGCGGGTTGTCGGATGAGCAGTTCTTC. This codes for CASRLTSGLSDEQFF.

The CDR3 DNA sequence: TGCAGTGGGGCATTCAATGAGCAGTTCTTC. Its protein product is CSGAFNEQFF. The chain carries TRBV20-1 and TRBJ2-1; D call uncertain. From germline, CDR1 is DFQATT and CDR2 SNEGSKA (reference sequence). The V and J ends lost 7 bases and 6 bases respectively, with 7 bases between them. The CDR3 has 10 residues.

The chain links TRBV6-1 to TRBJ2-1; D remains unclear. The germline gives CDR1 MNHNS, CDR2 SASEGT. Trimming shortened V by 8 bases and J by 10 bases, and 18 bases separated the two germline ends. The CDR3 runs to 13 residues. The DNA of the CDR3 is TGTGCCAGCTGCCTTAGGAGAGAGAGGGAGCAGTTCTTC. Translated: CASCLRREREQFF.

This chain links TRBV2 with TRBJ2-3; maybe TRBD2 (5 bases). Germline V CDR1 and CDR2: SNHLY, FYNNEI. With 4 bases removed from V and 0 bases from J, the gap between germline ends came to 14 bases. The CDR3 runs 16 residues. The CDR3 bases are TGTGCCAGCAGTGCCGTGGAGGTAACTAGCACAGATACGCAGTATTTT. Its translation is CASSAVEVTSTDTQYF.

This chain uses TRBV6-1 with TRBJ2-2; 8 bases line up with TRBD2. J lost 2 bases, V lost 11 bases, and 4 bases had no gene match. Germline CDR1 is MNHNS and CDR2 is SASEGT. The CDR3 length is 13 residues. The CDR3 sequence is CAQLADNTGELFF. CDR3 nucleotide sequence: TGTGCCCAACTAGCGGATAACACCGGGGAGCTGTTTTTT.

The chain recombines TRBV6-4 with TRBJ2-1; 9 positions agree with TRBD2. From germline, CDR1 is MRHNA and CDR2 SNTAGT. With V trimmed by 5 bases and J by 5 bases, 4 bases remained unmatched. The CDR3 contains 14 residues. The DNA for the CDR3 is TGTGCCAGCAGTCCTAGCGGGAACAACAATGAGCAGTTCTTC. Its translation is CASSPSGNNNEQFF.

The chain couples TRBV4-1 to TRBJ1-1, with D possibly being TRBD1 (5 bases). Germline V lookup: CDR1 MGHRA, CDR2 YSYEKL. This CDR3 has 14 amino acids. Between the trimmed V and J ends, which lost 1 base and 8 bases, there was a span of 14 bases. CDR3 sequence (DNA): TGCGCCAGCAGCCAAGCTAGGGGAGGGGCCGAAGCTTTCTTT. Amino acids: CASSQARGGAEAFF.

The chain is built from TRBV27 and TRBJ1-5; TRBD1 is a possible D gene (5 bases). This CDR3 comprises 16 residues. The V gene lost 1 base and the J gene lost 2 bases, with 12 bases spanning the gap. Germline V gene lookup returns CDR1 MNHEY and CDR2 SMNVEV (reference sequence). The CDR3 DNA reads TGTGCCAGCAGTTTATTGGGGGGGGAGGGCAATCAGCCCCAGCATTTT. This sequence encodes CASSLLGGEGNQPQHF.

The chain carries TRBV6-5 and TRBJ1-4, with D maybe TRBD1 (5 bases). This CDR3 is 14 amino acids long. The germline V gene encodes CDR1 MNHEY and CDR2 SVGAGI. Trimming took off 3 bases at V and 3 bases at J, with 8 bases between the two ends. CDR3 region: CASSYDRSNEKLFF. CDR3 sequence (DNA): TGTGCCAGCAGTTATGACAGATCTAATGAAAAACTGTTTTTT.

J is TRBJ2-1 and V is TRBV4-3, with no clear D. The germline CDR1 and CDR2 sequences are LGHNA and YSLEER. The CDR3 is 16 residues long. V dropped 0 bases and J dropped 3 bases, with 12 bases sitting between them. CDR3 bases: TGCGCCAGCAGCCAAGATGTCATGGGATTCTACAATGAGCAGTTCTTC. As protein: CASSQDVMGFYNEQFF.

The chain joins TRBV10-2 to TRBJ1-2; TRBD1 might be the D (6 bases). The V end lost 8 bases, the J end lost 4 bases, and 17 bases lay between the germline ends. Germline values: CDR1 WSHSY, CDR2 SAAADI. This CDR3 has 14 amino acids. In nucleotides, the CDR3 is TGCGCCAGCTCTTCCCAGGGGATGAGCTATGGCTACACCTTC. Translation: CASSSQGMSYGYTF.

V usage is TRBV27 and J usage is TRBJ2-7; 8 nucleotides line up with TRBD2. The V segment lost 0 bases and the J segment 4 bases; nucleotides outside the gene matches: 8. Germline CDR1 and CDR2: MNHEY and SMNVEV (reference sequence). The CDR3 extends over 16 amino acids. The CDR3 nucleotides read TGTGCCAGCAGTTTATCCCGGACTAGCTATATTTACGAGCAGTACTTC. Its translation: CASSLSRTSYIYEQYF.

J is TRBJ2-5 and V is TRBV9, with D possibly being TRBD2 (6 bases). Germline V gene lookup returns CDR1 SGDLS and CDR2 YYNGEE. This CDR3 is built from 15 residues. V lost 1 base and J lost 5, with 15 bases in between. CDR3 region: CASSVLAAAGETQYF. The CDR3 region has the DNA TGTGCCAGCAGCGTATTAGCGGCCGCGGGTGAGACCCAGTACTTC.

The CDR3 protein is CASRPGAYRPNTEAFF. CDR3 nucleotide sequence: TGTGCCAGCAGGCCCGGAGCTTACAGGCCAAACACTGAAGCTTTCTTT. The chain links TRBV11-2 to TRBJ1-1; a weak D match, TRBD1 (5 bases). The CDR3 runs to 16 residues. Trimming cost V 6 bases and J 2 bases, with 19 bases left between them. Germline assignment: CDR1 SGHAT and CDR2 FQNNGV.

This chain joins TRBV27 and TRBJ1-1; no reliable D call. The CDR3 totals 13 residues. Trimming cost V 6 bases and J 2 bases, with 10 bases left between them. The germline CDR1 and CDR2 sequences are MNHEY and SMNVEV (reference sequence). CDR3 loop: CASSRYFNTEAFF. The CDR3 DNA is TGTGCCAGCAGCCGTTATTTCAACACTGAAGCTTTCTTT.

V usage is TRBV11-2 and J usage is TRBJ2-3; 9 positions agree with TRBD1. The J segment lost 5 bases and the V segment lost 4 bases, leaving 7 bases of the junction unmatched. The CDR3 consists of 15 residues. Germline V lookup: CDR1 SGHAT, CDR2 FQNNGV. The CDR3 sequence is CASSYRGRGGDTQYF. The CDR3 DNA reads TGTGCCAGCAGCTACAGGGGGCGAGGGGGAGATACGCAGTATTTT.

The CDR3 is CASSLVSKGVYEQYF. In DNA form, the CDR3 reads TGTGCCAGCAGCTTGGTATCCAAGGGGGTATACGAGCAGTACTTC. This chain uses TRBV5-6 with TRBJ2-7; D may be TRBD1 (6 bases). In germline, CDR1 is SGHDT, CDR2 YYEEEE. This CDR3 is built from 15 residues. Trimming removed 0 bases at V and 4 bases at J, with 14 bases between.

CDR3 sequence: CASSLDRSHYEQYF. DNA for the CDR3: TGTGCCAGCAGCTTGGATCGGAGCCACTACGAGCAGTACTTC. V is TRBV5-8 and J is TRBJ2-7; D uncertain. The germline gives CDR1 SGHTS, CDR2 YDEGEE. The CDR3 length is 14 residues. The ends were cut back, 0 bases at V and 3 bases at J, with 10 bases in the middle. Full variable domain (missing parts from reference TRBV5-8 and TRBJ2-7): EAGVTQSPTHLIKTRGQQATLRCSPISGHTSVYWYQQALGLGLQFLLWYDEGEERNRGNFPPRFSGRQFPNYSSELNVNALELEDSALYLCASSLDRSHYEQYFGPGTRLTVT.

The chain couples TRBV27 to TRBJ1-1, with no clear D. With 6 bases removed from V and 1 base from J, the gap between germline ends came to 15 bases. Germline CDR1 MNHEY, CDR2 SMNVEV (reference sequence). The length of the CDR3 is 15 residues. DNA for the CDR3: TGTGCCAGCAGCCCCTCCCTCCGCGGGAACACTGAAGCTTTCTTT. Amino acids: CASSPSLRGNTEAFF.

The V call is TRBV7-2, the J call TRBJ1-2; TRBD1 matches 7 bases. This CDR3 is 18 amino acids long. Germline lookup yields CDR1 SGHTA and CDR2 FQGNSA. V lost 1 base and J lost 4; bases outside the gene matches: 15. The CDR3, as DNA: TGTGCCAGCAGCTTAGATATTTCGGAGGGGGCGCTTGTCTATGGCTACACCTTC. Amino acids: CASSLDISEGALVYGYTF.

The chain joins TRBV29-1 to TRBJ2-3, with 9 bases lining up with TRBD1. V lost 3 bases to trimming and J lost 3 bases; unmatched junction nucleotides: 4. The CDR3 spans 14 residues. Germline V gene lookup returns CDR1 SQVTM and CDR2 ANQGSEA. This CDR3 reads CSVEGTGYTDTQYF. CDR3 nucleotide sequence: TGCAGCGTTGAGGGGACAGGGTATACAGATACGCAGTATTTT.

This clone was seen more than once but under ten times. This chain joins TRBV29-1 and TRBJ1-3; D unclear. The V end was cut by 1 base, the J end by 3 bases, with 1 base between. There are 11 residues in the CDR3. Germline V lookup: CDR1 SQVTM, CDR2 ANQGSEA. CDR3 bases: TGCAGCGTTGAAGGTGGAAACACCATATATTTT. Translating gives CSVEGGNTIYF.

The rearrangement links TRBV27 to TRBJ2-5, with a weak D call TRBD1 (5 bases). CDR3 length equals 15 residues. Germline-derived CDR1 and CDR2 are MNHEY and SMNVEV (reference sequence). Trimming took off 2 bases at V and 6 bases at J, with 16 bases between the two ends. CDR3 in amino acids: CASSLGALSPKTQYF. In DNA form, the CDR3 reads TGTGCCAGCAGTTTAGGGGCCCTAAGCCCGAAGACCCAGTACTTC.

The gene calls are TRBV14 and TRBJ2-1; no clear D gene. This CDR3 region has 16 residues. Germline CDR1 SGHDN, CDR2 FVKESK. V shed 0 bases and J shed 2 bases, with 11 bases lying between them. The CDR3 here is CASSQDLRVTYNEQFF. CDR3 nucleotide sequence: TGTGCCAGCAGCCAAGATCTTCGAGTTACCTACAATGAGCAGTTCTTC.

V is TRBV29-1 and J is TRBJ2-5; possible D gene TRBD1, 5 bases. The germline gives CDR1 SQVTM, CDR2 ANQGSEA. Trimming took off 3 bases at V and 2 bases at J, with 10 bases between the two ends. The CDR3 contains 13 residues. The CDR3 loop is CSVDQGWQETQYF. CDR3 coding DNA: TGCAGCGTTGACCAGGGTTGGCAAGAGACCCAGTACTTC.

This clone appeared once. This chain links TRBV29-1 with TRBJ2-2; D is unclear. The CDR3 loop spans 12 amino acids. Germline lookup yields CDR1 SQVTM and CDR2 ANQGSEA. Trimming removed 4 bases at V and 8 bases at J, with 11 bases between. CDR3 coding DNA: TGCAGCGTTGGACTGACTTCAGGGGAGCTGTTTTTT. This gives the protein CSVGLTSGELFF.

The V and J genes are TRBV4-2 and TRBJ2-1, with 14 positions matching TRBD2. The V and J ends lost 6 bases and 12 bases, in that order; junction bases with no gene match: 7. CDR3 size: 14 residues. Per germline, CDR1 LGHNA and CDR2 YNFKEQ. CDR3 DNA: TGTGCCAGCAGACCGGGACTAGCGGGAGAAGGGCAGTTCTTC. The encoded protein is CASRPGLAGEGQFF.

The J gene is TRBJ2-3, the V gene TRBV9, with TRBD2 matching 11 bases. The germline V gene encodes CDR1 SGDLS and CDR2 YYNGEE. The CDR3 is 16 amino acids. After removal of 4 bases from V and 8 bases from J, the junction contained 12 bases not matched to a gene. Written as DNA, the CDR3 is TGTGCCAGCAGCACCCGACTAGCGGGGCCTGGGGGTACGCAGTATTTT. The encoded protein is CASSTRLAGPGGTQYF.